Presented here are 26 T cell receptor beta chains from one specimen sequenced in a study of blood T cell repertoires in COVID-19 (dated by TCRdb to 2020 to 2021). The method behind the library was the immunoSEQ multiplex PCR assay. TCRdb took this table from immuneACCESS and kept in-frame rearrangements with V and J called. Such tables lack part of the clones; where checked against another copy, unresolved V genes explain under half of the gap, and the rest is unexplained. In all, the sample holds about half a million clones, and 75% to 90% of those were seen once. Approximately 3.2% of the sample comes from the top ten. The source material was peripheral blood. These receptors were taken from a human donor in a cohort sampled during active COVID-19.

The V gene is TRBV6-2 or TRBV6-3, the J gene TRBJ2-7; TRBD1 matches 7 bases. CDR3 length: 16 amino acids. V lost 6 bases, J lost 1 base, and 12 bases stayed unmatched. Germline V lookup: CDR1 MNHEY, CDR2 SVGEGT. Written as DNA, the CDR3 is TGTGCCAGCAGATACAAAGGGACAGAAGTTTCCTACGAGCAGTACTTC. It encodes CASRYKGTEVSYEQYF.

The DNA of the CDR3 is TGTGCCAGCAGCTTAGCAGTTCCCTACGGAAACACCATATATTTT. It is translated as CASSLAVPYGNTIYF. V is TRBV7-9 and J is TRBJ1-3; no clear D gene. The V end was cut by 0 bases, the J end by 4 bases, with 10 bases between. CDR3 length equals 15 residues. The germline V gene has CDR1 SEHNR and CDR2 FQNEAQ (reference sequence).

The J gene is TRBJ1-1, the V gene TRBV29-1; D gene uncertain. In germline, CDR1 is SQVTM, CDR2 ANQGSEA. The V end was cut by 2 bases, the J end by 8 bases, with 9 bases between. CDR3 size: 11 residues. The CDR3 spells CSVEIPSEAFF. The CDR3 region has the DNA TGCAGCGTTGAAATCCCGTCCGAAGCTTTCTTT.

CDR3 protein: CASRRTSGGETQYF. The DNA for the CDR3 is TGCGCCAGCAGGAGGACTAGCGGGGGAGAGACCCAGTACTTC. The gene calls are TRBV10-2 and TRBJ2-5; 13 nucleotides line up with TRBD2. The germline CDR1 and CDR2 sequences are WSHSY and SAAADI. V dropped 6 bases and J dropped 4; count of bases not matched to a gene: 2. The CDR3 has 14 residues.

This sequence joins TRBV2 and TRBJ1-2; D is possibly TRBD1 (6 bases). Between the trimmed V and J ends, which lost 10 bases and 0 bases, there was a span of 18 bases. This CDR3 is 15 amino acids long. The germline V gene has CDR1 SNHLY and CDR2 FYNNEI. CDR3 amino acids: CATGRQELANYGYTF. The CDR3 region has the DNA TGTGCCACCGGAAGACAGGAGTTGGCTAACTATGGCTACACCTTC.

The chain combines TRBV29-1 with TRBJ2-1; 8 positions match TRBD2. Germline CDR1 reads SQVTM; CDR2 reads ANQGSEA. This CDR3 spans 14 amino acids. With V trimmed by 3 bases and J by 10 bases, 11 bases remained unmatched. The CDR3 region has the DNA TGCAGCGTTGAGGGGCGGGAGGCCCCCTGGGAGCAGTTCTTC. Translation: CSVEGREAPWEQFF.

The chain combines TRBV2 with TRBJ2-1; the D gene is possibly TRBD2 (5 bases). This CDR3 has 15 amino acids. Germline-derived CDR1 and CDR2 are SNHLY and FYNNEI. Trimming left V 4 bases short and J 9 bases short, with 19 bases between. The CDR3 loop is CASSALAGDAGEQFF. As DNA, the CDR3 is TGTGCCAGCAGTGCATTAGCCGGCGATGCGGGTGAGCAGTTCTTC.

V usage is TRBV15 and J usage is TRBJ2-1; maybe TRBD1 (5 bases). The CDR3 runs 15 residues. The V gene lost 1 base and the J gene lost 6 bases, with 13 bases spanning the gap. The germline V gene encodes CDR1 LNHNV and CDR2 YYDKDF (reference sequence). The CDR3 DNA sequence: TGTGCCACCAGCAGAGGTCCAGGGCCGTCCAATGAGCAGTTCTTC. Translating gives CATSRGPGPSNEQFF.

CDR3 DNA sequence: TGTGCCAGCAGCTTGGTTTTCAGGGCCCCGAACACCGGGGAGCTGTTTTTT. Translation: CASSLVFRAPNTGELFF. This sequence joins TRBV5-8 and TRBJ2-2; weak D call: TRBD1 (5 bases). Trimming took off 0 bases at V and 0 bases at J, with 12 bases between the two ends. CDR3 length: 17 amino acids. Germline loops: CDR1 SGHTS, CDR2 YDEGEE.

The V call is TRBV19, the J call TRBJ1-5, with D possibly matching TRBD1 (5 bases). Germline lookup yields CDR1 LNHDA and CDR2 SQIVND (reference sequence). V lost 8 bases and J 2 bases, leaving 13 bases between the germline ends. This CDR3 spans 14 amino acids. The CDR3: CASVQGVGNQPQHF. The CDR3 DNA reads as TGTGCCAGTGTCCAGGGTGTGGGCAATCAGCCCCAGCATTTT.

In this sample, this clone turned up once. The chain links TRBV2 to TRBJ1-1; D is possibly TRBD1 (5 bases). The CDR3 totals 13 residues. V was trimmed by 5 bases and J by 1 base, leaving 8 bases between them. CDR1 and CDR2 (germline): SNHLY, FYNNEI. The CDR3 DNA is TGTGCCAGCAGTTCCCAGGGGAACACTGAAGCTTTCTTT. Residues: CASSSQGNTEAFF.

V is TRBV3-1 (or the pseudogene TRBV3-2) and J is TRBJ1-2; D possibly corresponds to TRBD1 (6 bases). The CDR3 contains 14 residues. Between the trimmed V and J ends, which lost 2 bases and 7 bases, there was a span of 14 bases. CDR1 is LGHDT, CDR2 YNNKEL, per germline (reference sequence). The chain's CDR3 is CASSQTDSFAGYTF. The CDR3 DNA reads as TGTGCCAGCAGCCAAACGGACAGCTTCGCTGGCTACACCTTC.

This clone came up a few times. The rearrangement links TRBV2 to TRBJ1-2, with TRBD1 identical over 9 bases. V shed 4 bases and J 7 bases; nucleotides not matched to a gene: 7. Per germline, CDR1 SNHLY and CDR2 FYNNEI. The CDR3 is 14 amino acids. The CDR3 loop reads CASSAGTGISGYTF. DNA for the CDR3: TGTGCCAGCAGTGCCGGGACAGGGATCTCTGGCTACACCTTC.

V and J are TRBV11-2 and TRBJ1-4, with D possibly TRBD1 on 5 matching bases. The V and J ends lost 0 bases and 7 bases respectively, with 12 bases between them. Germline loops: CDR1 SGHAT, CDR2 FQNNGV. CDR3 size: 15 residues. CDR3 residues: CASSLEGGKGEKLFF. The CDR3 DNA follows: TGTGCCAGCAGCTTAGAGGGGGGTAAGGGTGAAAAACTGTTTTTT.

This clone was counted only a few times. V usage is TRBV5-6 and J usage is TRBJ1-1, with D uncertain. V lost 4 bases and J lost 2, with 12 bases in between. Germline CDR1 is SGHDT and CDR2 is YYEEEE. The CDR3 has 14 amino acids. CDR3: CASSPVGGNTEAFF. DNA for the CDR3: TGTGCCAGCAGCCCGGTGGGAGGTAACACTGAAGCTTTCTTT.

The rearrangement links TRBV19 to TRBJ1-1, with 11 bases matching TRBD1. The length of the CDR3 is 14 residues. V dropped 1 base and J dropped 5; count of bases not matched to a gene: 0. Germline lookup yields CDR1 LNHDA and CDR2 SQIVND (reference sequence). Here the CDR3 DNA reads TGTGCCAGTAGTATAGGGGACAGGGGGACTGAAGCTTTCTTT. Its translation is CASSIGDRGTEAFF.

The rearrangement uses TRBV3-1 (or the pseudogene TRBV3-2) and TRBJ2-5, with 9 positions matching TRBD2. The germline V gene encodes CDR1 LGHDT and CDR2 YNNKEL (reference sequence). The ends lost 1 base at V and 2 bases at J; junction bases unmatched: 8. The CDR3 has 17 amino acids. This CDR3 is CASSQGTAGGGQETQYF. In nucleotides, the CDR3 is TGTGCCAGCAGCCAAGGAACAGCGGGAGGAGGGCAAGAGACCCAGTACTTC.

This clone was picked up one time. V gene TRBV2 combines with J gene TRBJ1-5, with TRBD1 as a possible D gene (6 bases). The CDR3 is 16 amino acids. Germline CDR1 is SNHLY and CDR2 is FYNNEI. Trimming stripped 7 bases from V and 7 bases from J, with 23 bases between. The CDR3 DNA reads as TGTGCCAGCACCTTGGGGGCCCAGGGGTCGGGGCAGCCCCAGCATTTT. Its translation: CASTLGAQGSGQPQHF.

The sample holds one count of this clone. This chain links TRBV5-1 with TRBJ1-1; a weak D match, TRBD1 (6 bases). CDR1 and CDR2 from the germline V gene are SGHRS and YFSETQ. This CDR3 comprises 19 residues. V lost 0 bases and J 1 base, leaving 22 bases between the germline ends. CDR3 protein: CASSLDSISHLTGNTEAFF. Written as DNA, the CDR3 is TGCGCCAGCAGCTTGGACTCAATCTCACACTTGACAGGGAACACTGAAGCTTTCTTT. Looking up the rest from reference TRBV5-1 and TRBJ1-1 gives the full variable domain: KAGVTQTPRYLIKTRGQQVTLSCSPISGHRSVSWYQQTPGQGLQFLFEYFSETQRNKGNFPGRFSGRQFSNSRSEMNVSTLELGDSALYLCASSLDSISHLTGNTEAFFGQGTRLTVV.

The chain combines TRBV28 with TRBJ2-4; unclear D gene. Germline CDR1 is MDHEN and CDR2 is SYDVKM. CDR3 size: 15 residues. V lost 10 bases to trimming and J lost 4 bases, with 20 bases between them. Here the CDR3 DNA reads TGTGCCACCCGTGAGCCCAACCCCTCGAAAAACATTCAGTACTTC. It is translated as CATREPNPSKNIQYF. Filled out from reference TRBV28 and TRBJ2-4, the complete variable domain reads DVKVTQSSRYLVKRTGEKVFLECVQDMDHENMFWYRQDPGLGLRLIYFSYDVKMKEKGDIPEGYSVSREKKERFSLILESASTNQTSMYLCATREPNPSKNIQYFGAGTRLSVL.

J is TRBJ2-5 and V is TRBV29-1; a weak D match, TRBD2 (6 bases). The CDR3 runs to 14 residues. V was shortened by 0 bases and J by 5 bases, with 13 bases between the two germline ends. Germline V lookup: CDR1 SQVTM, CDR2 ANQGSEA. The CDR3 DNA reads as TGCAGCGTTGAAGATCCGCGGGGTTGGGAGACCCAGTACTTC. It yields the protein CSVEDPRGWETQYF.

The chain is built from TRBV27 and TRBJ1-1; the D is unclear. Germline loops: CDR1 MNHEY, CDR2 SMNVEV (reference sequence). V lost 4 bases, J lost 4 bases, and 19 bases lay in between. CDR3 length equals 16 residues. In DNA form, the CDR3 reads TGTGCCAGCAGTTCTCTATTCAGTGGAGATGGCACTGAAGCTTTCTTT. It specifies CASSSLFSGDGTEAFF.

The chain is built from TRBV19 and TRBJ2-5; a weak D match, TRBD1 (5 bases). The V gene's germline CDR1 is LNHDA and CDR2 SQIVND (reference sequence). The CDR3 is made up of 16 amino acids. V was shortened by 1 base and J by 2 bases, with 14 bases between the two germline ends. Here the CDR3 DNA reads TGTGCCAGTAGTATAGGCATAGACAGTGGTCAAGAGACCCAGTACTTC. The encoded protein is CASSIGIDSGQETQYF.

The chain joins TRBV6-1 to TRBJ1-2; 9 bases align to TRBD1. This CDR3 comprises 17 residues. Germline loops: CDR1 MNHNS, CDR2 SASEGT. Unmatched junction bases numbered 9, after V lost 2 bases and J lost 2 bases. The CDR3 region is CASSEFGFGQGNYGYTF. The CDR3 DNA reads as TGTGCCAGCAGTGAATTCGGGTTCGGACAGGGGAACTATGGCTACACCTTC.

The gene calls are TRBV5-4 and TRBJ2-4; D possibly corresponds to TRBD1 (5 bases). Germline V gives CDR1 SGHNT, CDR2 YYREEE (reference sequence). V was clipped by 0 bases and J by 0 bases, with 10 bases between them. The CDR3 is 16 residues long. CDR3 in amino acids: CASSLGQGVAKNIQYF. For the CDR3, the DNA is TGTGCCAGCAGCTTGGGCCAGGGCGTAGCCAAAAACATTCAGTACTTC.

This clone was found many times. The rearrangement links TRBV30 to TRBJ2-1; TRBD2 matches 12 bases. The CDR3 length is 15 residues. The J segment lost 7 bases and the V segment lost 6 bases, leaving 10 bases of the junction unmatched. The germline V gene encodes CDR1 GTSNPN and CDR2 SVGIG (reference sequence). The CDR3 spells CACKSTSGSGNEQFF. The DNA of the CDR3 is TGTGCCTGCAAGTCGACTAGCGGGAGTGGGAATGAGCAGTTCTTC.